Below are 7 T cell receptor beta chains sequenced from a single sample in a study of OX40 agonist ivuxolimab in advanced cancers. The table came from immunoSEQ multiplex PCR; TCRdb's copy has only in-frame clones and leaves some out. The table has 40,000 or so clones, around 82% seen once. This material consisted of CD4+ or CD8+ T cells sorted from blood, taken in a trial of the OX40 agonist ivuxolimab. These receptors were taken from an adult with an advanced solid tumor such as melanoma, head and neck, liver or kidney cancer.

The V gene is TRBV2, the J gene TRBJ2-2; 10 bases are a match to TRBD2. V trimming: 1 base; J trimming: 5 bases; junction bases outside the gene matches: 10. Germline loops: CDR1 SNHLY, CDR2 FYNNEI. The CDR3 loop spans 18 amino acids. The CDR3 coding sequence is TGTGCCAGCAGTGAAGTTCGCCTAGGACTAGCGGTTACCGGGGAGCTGTTTTTT. The encoded protein is CASSEVRLGLAVTGELFF. The full variable domain, rest sourced from reference TRBV2 and TRBJ2-2, is EPEVTQTPSHQVTQMGQEVILRCVPISNHLYFYWYRQILGQKVEFLVSFYNNEISEKSEIFDDQFSVERPDGSNFTLKIRSTKLEDSAMYFCASSEVRLGLAVTGELFFGEGSRLTVL.

The chain has TRBV5-1 and TRBJ1-2; D is unclear. Germline loops: CDR1 SGHRS, CDR2 YFSETQ. The CDR3 contains 14 residues. Trimming removed 6 bases at V and 8 bases at J, with 20 bases between. The CDR3 protein is CASTLATGREGYTF. DNA for the CDR3: TGCGCCAGCACCCTCGCGACCGGGAGGGAAGGCTACACCTTC.

This sequence joins TRBV2 and TRBJ1-4; the D is unclear. The CDR3 covers 15 residues. Germline CDR1 SNHLY, CDR2 FYNNEI. Trimming cost V 6 bases and J 0 bases, with 11 bases left between them. This CDR3 is CASRGGLATNEKLFF. The CDR3 DNA follows: TGTGCCAGCAGGGGCGGACTGGCAACTAATGAAAAACTGTTTTTT.

The chain links TRBV6-1 to TRBJ2-3, with D possibly matching TRBD1 (5 bases). CDR1 and CDR2 (germline): MNHNS, SASEGT. Trimming removed 1 base at V and 6 bases at J, with 11 bases between. The CDR3 runs 14 residues. For the CDR3, the DNA is TGTGCCAGCAGTGAAGACAGGTTATCTGATACGCAGTATTTT. Protein product: CASSEDRLSDTQYF.

This clone was observed a handful of times. The genes are TRBV12-5 and TRBJ2-7, with D possibly matching TRBD2 (5 bases). V lost 6 bases and J lost 6, with 9 bases in between. The CDR3 extends over 11 amino acids. Germline V gene sequence: CDR1 LGHNT, CDR2 FRNRAP. The CDR3 sequence is CASGTGFEQYF. CDR3 DNA: TGTGCTAGTGGGACGGGATTCGAGCAGTACTTC.

The rearrangement links TRBV10-3 to TRBJ2-3; D possibly corresponds to TRBD2 (6 bases). The V gene's germline CDR1 is ENHRY and CDR2 SYGVKD. The CDR3 loop spans 18 amino acids. V shed 0 bases and J shed 0 bases, with 16 bases lying between them. The CDR3 loop is CAISESGGAQTSTDTQYF. Here the CDR3 DNA reads TGTGCCATCAGTGAGTCGGGGGGAGCGCAAACCAGCACAGATACGCAGTATTTT.

This chain uses TRBV5-4 with TRBJ2-2; the D is unclear. The CDR3 is made up of 14 amino acids. Trimming pared 0 bases from V and 1 base from J, leaving 4 bases between. The germline gives CDR1 SGHNT, CDR2 YYREEE (reference sequence). CDR3 DNA sequence: TGTGCCAGCAGCTTGGAAGGGAACACCGGGGAGCTGTTTTTT. This translates into CASSLEGNTGELFF.